The clone carrying this T cell receptor (beta chain) appeared a few times. The target antigen is unknown. The record originates from a study of T-cell memory formation after mild COVID-19. Findings and limits, study-wide: A balance of CD4 and CD8 characterized clones contracting day 15 to 85, whereas later expanders leaned CD4+. The study detected some responding clones in pre-infection memory, suggesting cross-reactive memory joined. Among contracting clones, CD4+ were mainly CM/EM and CD8+ enriched in EMRA.

The CDR3 is 16 amino acids. V shed 2 bases, J shed 5 bases, and the junction held 10 bases outside the gene matches. Germline V gene lookup returns CDR1 MGHRA and CDR2 YSYEKL. TCRdb re-analysed the 5' RACE reads in MiXCR, keeping a single row per CDR3 protein. The sample includes 85,000 to 120,000 distinct CDR3 sequences, roughly 12% of them seen just once. The rearrangement uses TRBV4-1 and TRBJ1-1; 8 bases agree with TRBD1. Sequencing was done on a sample of PBMCs or a T cell subset sorted from them (not recorded which). The sequence was obtained from an adult woman who had mild COVID-19 (a few samples of this study predate the infection). Cell type and time point are not known. The CDR3 nucleotides are TGCGCCAGCAGCCAATCTCCAGGACAGGGAGAGACTGAAGCTTTCTTT. Residues: CASSQSPGQGETEAFF.